The 25 T cell receptor beta chains below come from one sample, sequenced in a study of T cell responses to AZD1222 COVID-19 vaccine. The method was immunoSEQ multiplex PCR; TCRdb's version includes in-frame clones alone and lacks a portion of them. The table records approximately 100,000 clones, 70% to 90% of them present only once. Source: peripheral blood, taken on day 0 of AZD1222 vaccination. The source of these receptors is an adult in good health.

The gene calls are TRBV7-2 and TRBJ1-5, with D perhaps matching TRBD1 (5 bases). The V end lost 2 bases, the J end lost 2 bases, and 10 bases lay between the germline ends. The V gene's germline CDR1 is SGHTA and CDR2 FQGNSA. CDR3 size: 15 residues. This chain's CDR3 is CASSLLGGGNQPQHF. Here the CDR3 DNA reads TGTGCCAGCAGCTTACTGGGGGGAGGCAATCAGCCCCAGCATTTT.

This rearrangement joins TRBV5-8 to TRBJ1-5, with 7 bases fitting TRBD1. V shed 5 bases, J shed 3 bases, and the junction held 8 bases outside the gene matches. There are 15 residues in the CDR3. CDR1 is SGHTS and CDR2 is YDEGEE in the germline V gene. The CDR3 here is CASRSGQRINQPQHF. Here the CDR3 DNA reads TGTGCCAGCAGATCGGGACAGAGAATCAATCAGCCCCAGCATTTT.

The chain uses TRBV9 and TRBJ1-2; perhaps TRBD1 as D (6 bases). The V end was cut by 0 bases, the J end by 3 bases, with 12 bases between. The V gene's germline CDR1 is SGDLS and CDR2 YYNGEE. The CDR3 runs to 15 residues. The CDR3 DNA reads TGTGCCAGCAGCGTAGAGGGGGGTCTTGACTATGGCTACACCTTC. Encoded protein: CASSVEGGLDYGYTF.

The chain joins TRBV28 to TRBJ2-2; no firm D call. This CDR3 is built from 14 residues. The V end lost 8 bases, the J end lost 3 bases, and 13 bases lay between the germline ends. The germline CDR1 and CDR2 sequences are MDHEN and SYDVKM. For the CDR3, the DNA is TGTGCCAGCCTAGGGCATGCGGACACCGGGGAGCTGTTTTTT. It encodes CASLGHADTGELFF.

The V gene is TRBV27, the J gene TRBJ1-2, with TRBD1 identical over 7 bases. Germline CDR1 is MNHEY and CDR2 is SMNVEV (reference sequence). The CDR3 runs to 17 residues. Trimming took 3 bases from V and 4 from J; bases not matched to a gene: 14. The CDR3 DNA reads as TGTGCCAGCAGTTTGGTAATTGGAACAGGGGTCGGCTATGGCTACACCTTC. It specifies CASSLVIGTGVGYGYTF.

The table lists this clone with a few counts. The chain joins TRBV7-9 to TRBJ2-7; 8 bases are a match to TRBD1. The V gene's germline CDR1 is SEHNR and CDR2 FQNEAQ (reference sequence). The CDR3 covers 16 residues. After removal of 5 bases from V and 3 bases from J, the junction contained 12 bases not matched to a gene. CDR3 region: CASSRAQGAKGYEQYF. As DNA, the CDR3 is TGTGCCAGCAGCCGAGCCCAGGGGGCAAAGGGCTACGAGCAGTACTTC.

The chain employs TRBV15 and TRBJ2-5; possible D gene TRBD1, 7 bases. The ends were cut back, 0 bases at V and 5 bases at J, with 10 bases in the middle. The length of the CDR3 is 14 residues. CDR1 is LNHNV and CDR2 is YYDKDF in the germline V gene (reference sequence). CDR3 region: CATSRESGGETQYF. The DNA for the CDR3 is TGTGCCACCAGCAGAGAATCAGGGGGGGAGACCCAGTACTTC.

This chain links TRBV6-5 with TRBJ2-7; 7 bases line up with TRBD1. The CDR3 loop spans 14 amino acids. Trimming removed 5 bases from V and 2 bases from J; junction bases left unmatched: 6. Germline CDR1 MNHEY, CDR2 SVGAGI. The CDR3 region has the DNA TGTGCCAGCAGTACAAACAGGGGTACCTACGAGCAGTACTTC. Translating gives CASSTNRGTYEQYF.

The chain couples TRBV2 to TRBJ1-5, with D possibly TRBD1 on 6 matching bases. Germline-derived CDR1 and CDR2 are SNHLY and FYNNEI. With 7 bases removed from V and 4 bases from J, the gap between germline ends came to 11 bases. CDR3 length: 13 residues. CDR3 coding DNA: TGTGCCAGCAATCAGGGGATGAATCAGCCCCAGCATTTT. Translation: CASNQGMNQPQHF.

The V gene is TRBV4-2, the J gene TRBJ1-2, with D uncertain. V was cut by 0 bases and J by 4 bases, with 12 bases left in between. The CDR3 runs 15 residues. Looked up from germline, CDR1 is LGHNA and CDR2 is YNFKEQ. The CDR3 sequence: CASSQDMTPGYGYTF. The CDR3 region has the DNA TGTGCCAGCAGCCAAGATATGACTCCAGGCTATGGCTACACCTTC.

The genes are TRBV10-3 and TRBJ2-7; D remains ambiguous. There are 17 residues in the CDR3. Germline V gene lookup returns CDR1 ENHRY and CDR2 SYGVKD. V was clipped by 0 bases and J by 1 base, with 16 bases between them. Here the CDR3 reads CAISESVTGPSSYEQYF. The CDR3 DNA reads as TGTGCCATCAGTGAGTCGGTTACCGGACCCAGTTCCTACGAGCAGTACTTC.

The J gene is TRBJ2-3, the V gene TRBV12-2; the D call TRBD2 from the table was never checked on the DNA. TRBV12-2 is deemed a pseudogene. This CDR3 has 18 residues. The CDR3 loop is CASRPKREGPPHTDTQYF. In DNA form, the CDR3 reads TGTGCAAGTCGCCCTAAGCGGGAGGGCCCCCCTCACACAGATACGCAGTATTTT.

As concerns this clone: In the same sample, other DNA sequences code for this CDR3. The chain couples TRBV5-1 to TRBJ2-7; 9 bases align to TRBD1. Trimming at V came to 0 bases and at J to 2 bases, leaving 0 bases not matched to a gene. Germline CDR1 and CDR2: SGHRS and YFSETQ. CDR3 size: 14 residues. CDR3 in DNA: TGCGCCAGCAGCTTGGGACAGGGGGCCTACGAGCAGTACTTC. It translates to CASSLGQGAYEQYF. The full variable domain, with the rest looked up from reference TRBV5-1 and TRBJ2-7, is KAGVTQTPRYLIKTRGQQVTLSCSPISGHRSVSWYQQTPGQGLQFLFEYFSETQRNKGNFPGRFSGRQFSNSRSEMNVSTLELGDSALYLCASSLGQGAYEQYFGPGTRLTVT.

V and J are TRBV4-2 and TRBJ1-1; D not resolved. Germline lookup yields CDR1 LGHNA and CDR2 YNFKEQ. V was clipped by 1 base and J by 1 base, with 4 bases between them. The CDR3 extends over 13 amino acids. The CDR3 here is CASSQGPNTEAFF. CDR3 coding DNA: TGTGCCAGCAGCCAAGGCCCGAACACTGAAGCTTTCTTT.

This chain links TRBV6-1 with TRBJ2-1, with TRBD1 matching over 7 bases. Per germline, CDR1 MNHNS and CDR2 SASEGT. The CDR3 runs to 13 residues. V trimming: 6 bases; J trimming: 4 bases; junction bases outside the gene matches: 3. The CDR3 coding sequence is TGTGCCAGCAGCCGGGACAGATACAATGAGCAGTTCTTC. Residues: CASSRDRYNEQFF.

This clone was observed a few times. The chain uses TRBV5-4 and TRBJ2-1, with a possible D match to TRBD1 (5 bases). Germline assignment: CDR1 SGHNT and CDR2 YYREEE (reference sequence). Trimming shortened V by 1 base and J by 2 bases, and 10 bases separated the two germline ends. The CDR3 loop spans 15 amino acids. The CDR3 loop reads CASSLQGRTYNEQFF. In DNA form, the CDR3 reads TGTGCCAGCAGCTTGCAGGGCAGAACCTACAATGAGCAGTTCTTC.

The chain uses TRBV7-3 and TRBJ2-1, with D perhaps TRBD1 or TRBD2 (5 bases each). Trimming took 2 bases from V and 0 from J, leaving 11 bases between them. Germline CDR1 is SGHTA and CDR2 is FQGTGA. The CDR3 is 16 residues long. CDR3 DNA sequence: TGTGCCAGCAGCTTAGGGACCCTGAGCTCCTACAATGAGCAGTTCTTC. Protein product: CASSLGTLSSYNEQFF.

The chain is built from TRBV4-2 and TRBJ2-2, with TRBD2 identical over 8 bases. The CDR3 runs to 17 residues. Germline V gives CDR1 LGHNA, CDR2 YNFKEQ. V dropped 0 bases and J dropped 5; count of bases not matched to a gene: 8. CDR3 loop: CASSQDRAGARTGELFF. CDR3 nucleotide sequence: TGTGCCAGCAGCCAAGATAGAGCGGGAGCCCGGACCGGGGAGCTGTTTTTT.

The chain uses TRBV5-1 and TRBJ1-1; D is unresolved. This CDR3 has 13 amino acids. V was cut by 0 bases and J by 1 base, with 4 bases left in between. The germline V gene has CDR1 SGHRS and CDR2 YFSETQ. CDR3 protein: CASSLAKNTEAFF. For the CDR3, the DNA is TGCGCCAGCAGCTTGGCAAAGAACACTGAAGCTTTCTTT.

This chain links TRBV30 with TRBJ1-2; 9 nucleotides align to TRBD1. Germline CDR1 GTSNPN, CDR2 SVGIG (reference sequence). The CDR3 has 13 amino acids. The trim removed 4 bases at V and 8 bases at J, leaving 8 bases unmatched. CDR3 DNA sequence: TGTGCCTGGAACCGACAGGGGGAAGGCGGCTACACCTTC. Residues: CAWNRQGEGGYTF.

The V call is TRBV3-1 (or the pseudogene TRBV3-2), the J call TRBJ2-1; 12 bases match TRBD2. The germline V gene has CDR1 LGHDT and CDR2 YNNKEL (reference sequence). This CDR3 has 16 amino acids. Germline trimming cut 1 base from V and 7 bases from J; bases unmatched to any gene: 5. CDR3 sequence reads: CASSQALTSGSNEQFF. The DNA of the CDR3 is TGTGCCAGCAGCCAAGCATTGACTAGCGGGAGTAATGAGCAGTTCTTC.

J is TRBJ1-4 and V is TRBV7-2; D perhaps matches TRBD1 (5 bases). Germline V gene sequence: CDR1 SGHTA, CDR2 FQGNSA. The ends were cut back, 3 bases at V and 6 bases at J, with 14 bases in the middle. This CDR3 has 15 residues. CDR3 sequence reads: CASSLGGQLHEKLFF. The CDR3 DNA reads as TGTGCCAGCAGCTTGGGGGGTCAGTTGCATGAAAAACTGTTTTTT.

This chain joins TRBV2 and TRBJ2-2; weak D call: TRBD2 (5 bases). Germline V gene lookup returns CDR1 SNHLY and CDR2 FYNNEI. The CDR3 spans 15 residues. Trimming took 3 bases from V and 2 from J, leaving 10 bases between them. The CDR3 DNA is TGTGCCAGCAGTGAGAGGACTCACAACACCGGGGAGCTGTTTTTT. Translated: CASSERTHNTGELFF.

In its sample, this clone was seen once. The V call is TRBV3-1 (or the pseudogene TRBV3-2), the J call TRBJ1-2; a possible D gene is TRBD1 (5 bases). V was shortened by 4 bases and J by 2 bases, with 8 bases between the two germline ends. The germline gives CDR1 LGHDT, CDR2 YNNKEL (reference sequence). CDR3 length: 13 residues. The CDR3 here is CASSLDSNYGYTF. The CDR3 DNA is TGTGCCAGCAGCCTTGACAGCAACTATGGCTACACCTTC.

The chain links TRBV6-5 to TRBJ2-5; D may correspond to TRBD1 or TRBD2 (5 bases each). Germline CDR1 is MNHEY and CDR2 is SVGAGI. The CDR3 spans 15 residues. V shed 2 bases and J shed 2 bases, with 12 bases lying between them. Written as DNA, the CDR3 is TGTGCCAGCAGTTACCCCGGGGCCAGACAAGAGACCCAGTACTTC. It encodes CASSYPGARQETQYF.